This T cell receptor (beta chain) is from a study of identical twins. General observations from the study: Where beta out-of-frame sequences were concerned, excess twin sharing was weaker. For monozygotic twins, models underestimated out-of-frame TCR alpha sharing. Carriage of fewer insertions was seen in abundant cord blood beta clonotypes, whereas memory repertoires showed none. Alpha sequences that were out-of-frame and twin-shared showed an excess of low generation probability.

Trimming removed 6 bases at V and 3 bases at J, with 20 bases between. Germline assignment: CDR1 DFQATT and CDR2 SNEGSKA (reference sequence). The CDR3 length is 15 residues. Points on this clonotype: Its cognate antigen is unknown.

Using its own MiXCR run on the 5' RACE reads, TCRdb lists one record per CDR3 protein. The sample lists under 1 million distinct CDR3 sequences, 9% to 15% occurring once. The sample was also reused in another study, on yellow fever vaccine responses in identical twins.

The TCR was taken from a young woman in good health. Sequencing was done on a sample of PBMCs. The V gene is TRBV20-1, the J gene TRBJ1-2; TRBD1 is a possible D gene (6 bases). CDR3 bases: TGCAGTGCCAACGCCTGGACAGAACCAGACTATGGCTACACCTTC. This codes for CSANAWTEPDYGYTF.